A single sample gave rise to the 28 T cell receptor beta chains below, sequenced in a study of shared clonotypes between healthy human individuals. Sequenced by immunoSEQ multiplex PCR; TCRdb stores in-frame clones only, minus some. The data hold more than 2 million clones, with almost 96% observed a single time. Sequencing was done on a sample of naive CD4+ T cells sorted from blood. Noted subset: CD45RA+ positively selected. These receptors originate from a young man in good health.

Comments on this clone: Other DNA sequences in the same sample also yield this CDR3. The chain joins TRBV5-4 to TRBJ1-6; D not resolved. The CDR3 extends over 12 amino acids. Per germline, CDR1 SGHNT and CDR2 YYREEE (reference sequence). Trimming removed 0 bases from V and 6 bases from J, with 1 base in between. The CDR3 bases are TGTGCCAGCAGCTTGGTTAATTCACCCCTCCACTTT. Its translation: CASSLVNSPLHF.

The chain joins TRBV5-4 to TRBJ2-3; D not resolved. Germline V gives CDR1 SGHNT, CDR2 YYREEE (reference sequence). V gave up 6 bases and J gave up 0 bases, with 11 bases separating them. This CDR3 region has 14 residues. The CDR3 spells CASTAGTSTDTQYF. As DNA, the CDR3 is TGTGCCAGCACGGCAGGAACTAGCACAGATACGCAGTATTTT. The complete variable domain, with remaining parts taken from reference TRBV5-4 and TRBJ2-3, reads ETGVTQSPTHLIKTRGQQVTLRCSSQSGHNTVSWYQQALGQGPQFIFQYYREEENGRGNFPPRFSGLQFPNYSSELNVNALELDDSALYLCASTAGTSTDTQYFGPGTRLTVL.

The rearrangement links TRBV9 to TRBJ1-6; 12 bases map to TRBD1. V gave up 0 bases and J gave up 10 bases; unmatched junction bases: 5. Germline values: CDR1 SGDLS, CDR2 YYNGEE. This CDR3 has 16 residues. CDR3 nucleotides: TGTGCCAGCAGCGTAGATCCCGGGACAGGGGGCTCACCCCTCCACTTT. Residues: CASSVDPGTGGSPLHF.

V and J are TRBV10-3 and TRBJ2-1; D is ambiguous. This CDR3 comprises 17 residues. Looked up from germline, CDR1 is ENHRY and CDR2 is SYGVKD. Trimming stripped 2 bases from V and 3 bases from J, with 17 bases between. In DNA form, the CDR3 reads TGTGCCATCAGTGAGATCGGATGGTCCCAGGTCTACAATGAGCAGTTCTTC. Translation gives CAISEIGWSQVYNEQFF.

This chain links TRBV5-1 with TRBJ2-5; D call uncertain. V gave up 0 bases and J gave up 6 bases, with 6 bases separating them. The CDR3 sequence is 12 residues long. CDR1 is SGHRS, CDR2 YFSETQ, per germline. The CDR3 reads CASSLDSQTQYF. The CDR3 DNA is TGCGCCAGCAGCTTGGATAGCCAGACCCAGTACTTC.

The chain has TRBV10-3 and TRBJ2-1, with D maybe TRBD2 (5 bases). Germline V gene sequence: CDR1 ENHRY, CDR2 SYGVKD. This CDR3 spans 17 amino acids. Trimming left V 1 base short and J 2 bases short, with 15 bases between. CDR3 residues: CAISEYEWGEAYNEQFF. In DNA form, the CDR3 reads TGTGCCATCAGTGAGTATGAGTGGGGAGAAGCCTACAATGAGCAGTTCTTC.

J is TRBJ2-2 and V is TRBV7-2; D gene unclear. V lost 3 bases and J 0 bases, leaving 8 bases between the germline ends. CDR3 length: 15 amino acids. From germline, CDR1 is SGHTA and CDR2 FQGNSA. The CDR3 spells CASSFIFANTGELFF. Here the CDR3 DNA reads TGTGCCAGCAGCTTTATTTTCGCGAACACCGGGGAGCTGTTTTTT. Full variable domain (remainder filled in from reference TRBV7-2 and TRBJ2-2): GAGVSQSPSNKVTEKGKDVELRCDPISGHTALYWYRQSLGQGLEFLIYFQGNSAPDKSGLPSDRFSAERTGGSVSTLTIQRTQQEDSAVYLCASSFIFANTGELFFGEGSRLTVL.

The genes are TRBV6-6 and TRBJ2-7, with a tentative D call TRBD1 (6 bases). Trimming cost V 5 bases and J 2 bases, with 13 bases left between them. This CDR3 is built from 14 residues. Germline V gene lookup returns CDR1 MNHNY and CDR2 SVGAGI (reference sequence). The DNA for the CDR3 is TGTGCCAGCAGTACACAGACAGGACCCTACGAGCAGTACTTC. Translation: CASSTQTGPYEQYF.

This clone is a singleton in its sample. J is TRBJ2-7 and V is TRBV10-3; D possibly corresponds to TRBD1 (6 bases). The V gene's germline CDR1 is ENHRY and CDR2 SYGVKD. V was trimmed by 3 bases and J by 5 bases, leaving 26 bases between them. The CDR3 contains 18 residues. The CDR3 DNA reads TGTGCCATCAGTGACAGGGGAGTGGGTGATCGGCTAATACACGAGCAGTACTTC. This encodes CAISDRGVGDRLIHEQYF.

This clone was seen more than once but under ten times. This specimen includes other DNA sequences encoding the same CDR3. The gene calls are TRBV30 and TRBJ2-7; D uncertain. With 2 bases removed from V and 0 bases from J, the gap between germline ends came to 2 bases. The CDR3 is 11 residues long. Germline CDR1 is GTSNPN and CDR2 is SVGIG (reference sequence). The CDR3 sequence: CAWSPSYEQYF. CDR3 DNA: TGTGCCTGGAGTCCCTCCTACGAGCAGTACTTC.

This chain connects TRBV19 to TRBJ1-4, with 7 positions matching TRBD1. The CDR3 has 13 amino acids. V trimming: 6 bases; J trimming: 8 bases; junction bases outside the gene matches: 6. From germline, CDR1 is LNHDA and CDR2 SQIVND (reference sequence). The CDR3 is CASRWTGSEKLFF. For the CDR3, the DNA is TGTGCCAGTAGGTGGACAGGCAGCGAAAAACTGTTTTTT.

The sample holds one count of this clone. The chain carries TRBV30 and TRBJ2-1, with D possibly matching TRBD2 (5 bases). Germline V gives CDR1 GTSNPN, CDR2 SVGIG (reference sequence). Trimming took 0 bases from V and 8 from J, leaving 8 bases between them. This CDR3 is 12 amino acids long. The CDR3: CAWSVRGHEQFF. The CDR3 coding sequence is TGTGCCTGGAGTGTAAGAGGGCATGAGCAGTTCTTC.

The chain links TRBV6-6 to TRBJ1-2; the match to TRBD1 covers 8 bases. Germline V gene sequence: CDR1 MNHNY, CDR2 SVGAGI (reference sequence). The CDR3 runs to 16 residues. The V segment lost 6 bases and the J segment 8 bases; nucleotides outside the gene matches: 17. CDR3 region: CASRKPKPGGQGGYTF. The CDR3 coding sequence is TGTGCCAGCAGAAAACCAAAGCCAGGGGGCCAAGGGGGCTACACCTTC.

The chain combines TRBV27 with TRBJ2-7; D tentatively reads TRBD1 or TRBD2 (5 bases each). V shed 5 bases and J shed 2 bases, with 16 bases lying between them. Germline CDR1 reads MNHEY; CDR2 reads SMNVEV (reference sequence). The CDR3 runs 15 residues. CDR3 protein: CASSPDGDVPYEQYF. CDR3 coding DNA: TGTGCCAGCAGTCCCGACGGGGACGTTCCCTACGAGCAGTACTTC.

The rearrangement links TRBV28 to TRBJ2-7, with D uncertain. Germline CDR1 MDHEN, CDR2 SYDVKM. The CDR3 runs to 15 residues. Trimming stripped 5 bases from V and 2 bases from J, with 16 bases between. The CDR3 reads CASSPPLVCPYEQYF. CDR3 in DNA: TGTGCCAGCAGTCCCCCCCTGGTCTGTCCCTACGAGCAGTACTTC.

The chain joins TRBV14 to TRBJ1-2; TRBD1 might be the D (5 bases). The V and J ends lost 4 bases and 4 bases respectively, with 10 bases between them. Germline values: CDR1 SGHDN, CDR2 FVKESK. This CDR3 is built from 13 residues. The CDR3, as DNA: TGTGCCAGCAGCCTGACAGCCGCCTATGGCTACACCTTC. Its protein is CASSLTAAYGYTF.

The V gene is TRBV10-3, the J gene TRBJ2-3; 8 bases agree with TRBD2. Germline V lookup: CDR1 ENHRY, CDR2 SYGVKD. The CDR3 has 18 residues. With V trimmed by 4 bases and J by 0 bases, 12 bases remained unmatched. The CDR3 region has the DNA TGTGCCATCAGTGTGGAGGGCGCGGGGGGAACAAGCACAGATACGCAGTATTTT. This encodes CAISVEGAGGTSTDTQYF.

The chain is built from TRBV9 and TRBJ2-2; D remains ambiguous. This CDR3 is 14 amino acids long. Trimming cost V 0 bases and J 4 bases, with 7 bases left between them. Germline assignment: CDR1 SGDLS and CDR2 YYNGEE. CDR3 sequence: CASSVGDPTGELFF. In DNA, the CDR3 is TGTGCCAGCAGCGTAGGCGACCCCACCGGGGAGCTGTTTTTT.

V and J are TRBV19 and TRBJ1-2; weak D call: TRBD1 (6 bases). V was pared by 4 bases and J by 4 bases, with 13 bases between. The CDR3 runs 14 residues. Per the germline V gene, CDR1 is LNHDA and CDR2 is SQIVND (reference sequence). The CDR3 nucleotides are TGTGCCAGTAGTACCCGGACAGCGACCTATGGCTACACCTTC. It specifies CASSTRTATYGYTF.

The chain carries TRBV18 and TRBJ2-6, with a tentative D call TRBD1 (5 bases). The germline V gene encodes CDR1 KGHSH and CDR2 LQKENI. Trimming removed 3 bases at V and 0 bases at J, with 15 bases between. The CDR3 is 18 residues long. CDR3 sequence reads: CASSPLPRVPSGANVLTF. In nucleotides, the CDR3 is TGTGCCAGCTCACCTCTGCCCAGGGTCCCCTCTGGGGCCAACGTCCTGACTTTC.

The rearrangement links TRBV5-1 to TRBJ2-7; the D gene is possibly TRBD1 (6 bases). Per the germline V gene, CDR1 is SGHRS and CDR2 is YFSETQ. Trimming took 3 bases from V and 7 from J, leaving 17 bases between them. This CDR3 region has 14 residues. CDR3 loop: CASSSGAWPEEQYF. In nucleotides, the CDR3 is TGCGCCAGCAGCTCAGGGGCCTGGCCCGAGGAGCAGTACTTC.

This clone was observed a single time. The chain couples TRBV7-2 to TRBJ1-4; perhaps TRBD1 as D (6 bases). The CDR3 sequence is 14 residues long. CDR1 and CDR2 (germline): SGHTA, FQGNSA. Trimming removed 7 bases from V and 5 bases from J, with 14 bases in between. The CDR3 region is CASNYQTGNEKLFF. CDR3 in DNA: TGTGCCAGCAACTACCAAACAGGGAATGAAAAACTGTTTTTT.

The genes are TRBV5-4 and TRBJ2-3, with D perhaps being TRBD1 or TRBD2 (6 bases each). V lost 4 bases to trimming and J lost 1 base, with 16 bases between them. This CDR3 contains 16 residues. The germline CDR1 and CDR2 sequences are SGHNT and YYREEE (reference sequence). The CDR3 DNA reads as TGTGCCAGCAGCCCAAAGGGGGGCAGTCGCACAGATACGCAGTATTTT. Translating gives CASSPKGGSRTDTQYF.

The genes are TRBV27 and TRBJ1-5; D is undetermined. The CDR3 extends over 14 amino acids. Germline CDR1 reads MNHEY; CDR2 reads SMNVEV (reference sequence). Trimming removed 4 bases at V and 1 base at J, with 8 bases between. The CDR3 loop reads CASSWRESNQPQHF. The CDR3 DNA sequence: TGTGCCAGCAGTTGGCGCGAAAGCAATCAGCCCCAGCATTTT.

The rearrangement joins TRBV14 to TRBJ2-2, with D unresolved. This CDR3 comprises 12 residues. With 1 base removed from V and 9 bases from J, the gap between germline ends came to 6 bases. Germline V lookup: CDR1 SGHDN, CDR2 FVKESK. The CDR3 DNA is TGTGCCAGCAGCCAAGCGTCCCGGGAGCTGTTTTTT. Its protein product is CASSQASRELFF.

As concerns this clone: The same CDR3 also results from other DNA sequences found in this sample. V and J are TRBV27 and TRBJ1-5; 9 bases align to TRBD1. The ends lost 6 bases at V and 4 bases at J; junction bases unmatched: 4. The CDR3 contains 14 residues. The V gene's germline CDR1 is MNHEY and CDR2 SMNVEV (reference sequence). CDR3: CASSPGTGNQPQHF. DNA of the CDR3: TGTGCCAGCAGCCCCGGGACAGGGAATCAGCCCCAGCATTTT.

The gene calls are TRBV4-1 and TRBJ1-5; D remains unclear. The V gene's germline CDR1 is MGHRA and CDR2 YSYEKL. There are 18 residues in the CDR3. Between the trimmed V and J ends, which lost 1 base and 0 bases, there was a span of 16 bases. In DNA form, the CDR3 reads TGCGCCAGCAGCCAAGGATCGACGGGGTCTTATAGCAATCAGCCCCAGCATTTT. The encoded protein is CASSQGSTGSYSNQPQHF.

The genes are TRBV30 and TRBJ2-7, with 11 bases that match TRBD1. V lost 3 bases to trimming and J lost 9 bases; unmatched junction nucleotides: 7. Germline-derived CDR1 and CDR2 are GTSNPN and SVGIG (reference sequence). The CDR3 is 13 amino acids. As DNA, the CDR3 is TGTGCCTGGAGGGCCGGACAGGGGGCTGGGCAGTACTTC. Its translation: CAWRAGQGAGQYF.